The clone carrying this TCR beta chain was seen only a few times. Its specificity is not known. The ends were cut back, 6 bases at V and 6 bases at J, with 21 bases in the middle. The CDR3 runs to 15 residues. Germline CDR1 reads MNHNY; CDR2 reads SVGAGI (reference sequence). The PCR made use of 60 Vbeta and 13 Jbeta primers. Assay used: immunoSEQ multiplex PCR; TCRdb lists only in-frame clones, some missing. The table has about 98,000 clones, over 65% seen once. The data derive from a study of cytomegalovirus exposure and HLA in healthy donors. Whole-study findings and limits: It was approximately 150 TCR beta chains that were listed as cytomegalovirus-associated. When analyzed later, a missense DCLRE1C variant was found to be linked to TCR beta V- and J-gene trimming. A classifier reportedly called cytomegalovirus status with high sensitivity and specificity. Later analysis reportedly placed an Asian-associated ancestry cluster below the roughly 700-donor mean in N-insertions.

The chain uses TRBV6-6 and TRBJ2-7; perhaps TRBD2 as D (6 bases). The receptor's source is a male donor in good health and CMV-seronegative. The sequencing input was PBMCs. CDR3: CASSPQRRREREQYF. CDR3 sequence (DNA): TGTGCCAGCAGCCCTCAGCGGAGACGGGAGCGCGAGCAGTACTTC.